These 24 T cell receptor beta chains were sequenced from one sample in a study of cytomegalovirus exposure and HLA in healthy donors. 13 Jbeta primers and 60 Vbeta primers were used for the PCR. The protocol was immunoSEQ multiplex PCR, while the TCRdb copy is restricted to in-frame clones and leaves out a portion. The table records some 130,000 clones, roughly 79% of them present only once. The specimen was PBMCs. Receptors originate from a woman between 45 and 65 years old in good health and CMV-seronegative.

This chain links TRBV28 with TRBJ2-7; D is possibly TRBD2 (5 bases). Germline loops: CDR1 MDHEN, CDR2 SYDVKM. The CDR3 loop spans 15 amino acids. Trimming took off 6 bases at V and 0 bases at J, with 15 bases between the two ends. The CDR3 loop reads CASRSRTPHSYEQYF. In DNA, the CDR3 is TGTGCCAGCAGATCAAGGACTCCGCACTCCTACGAGCAGTACTTC.

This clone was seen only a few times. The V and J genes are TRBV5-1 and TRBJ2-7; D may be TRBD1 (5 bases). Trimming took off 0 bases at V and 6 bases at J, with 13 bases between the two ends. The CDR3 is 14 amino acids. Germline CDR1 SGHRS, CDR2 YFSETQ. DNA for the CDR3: TGCGCCAGCAGCTTGGCCCCAGGGCCCGGCGAGCAGTACTTC. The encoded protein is CASSLAPGPGEQYF. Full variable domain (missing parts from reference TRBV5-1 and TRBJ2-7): KAGVTQTPRYLIKTRGQQVTLSCSPISGHRSVSWYQQTPGQGLQFLFEYFSETQRNKGNFPGRFSGRQFSNSRSEMNVSTLELGDSALYLCASSLAPGPGEQYFGPGTRLTVT.

CDR3 loop: CAISEQTSVQGTDTQYF. The CDR3 DNA sequence: TGTGCCATCAGTGAGCAGACTAGCGTTCAAGGCACAGATACGCAGTATTTT. V usage is TRBV10-3 and J usage is TRBJ2-3; 8 bases agree with TRBD2. This CDR3 region has 17 residues. After removal of 2 bases from V and 1 base from J, the junction contained 8 bases not matched to a gene. Germline loops: CDR1 ENHRY, CDR2 SYGVKD.

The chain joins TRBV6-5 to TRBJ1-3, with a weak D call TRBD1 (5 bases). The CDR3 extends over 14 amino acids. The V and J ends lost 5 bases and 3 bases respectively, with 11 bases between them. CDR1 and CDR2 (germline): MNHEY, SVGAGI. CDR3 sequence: CASSTRGGGNTIYF. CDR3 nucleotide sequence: TGTGCCAGCAGTACCCGGGGGGGTGGAAACACCATATATTTT.

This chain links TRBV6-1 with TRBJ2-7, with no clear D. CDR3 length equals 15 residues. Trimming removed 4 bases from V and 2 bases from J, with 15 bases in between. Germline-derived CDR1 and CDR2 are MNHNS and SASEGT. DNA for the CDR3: TGTGCCAGCAGTGGACAACCTCCCCGAACCTACGAGCAGTACTTC. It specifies CASSGQPPRTYEQYF.

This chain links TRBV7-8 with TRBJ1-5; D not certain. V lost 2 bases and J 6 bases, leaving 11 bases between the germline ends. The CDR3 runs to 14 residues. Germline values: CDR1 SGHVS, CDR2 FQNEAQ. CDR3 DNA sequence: TGTGCCAGCAGCTTAAGTATCGGTACTCAGCCCCAGCATTTT. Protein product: CASSLSIGTQPQHF.

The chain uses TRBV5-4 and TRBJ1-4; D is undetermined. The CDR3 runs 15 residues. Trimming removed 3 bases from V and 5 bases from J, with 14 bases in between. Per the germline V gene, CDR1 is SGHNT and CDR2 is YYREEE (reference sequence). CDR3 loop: CASSSQIGKNEKLFF. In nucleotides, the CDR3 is TGTGCCAGCAGCTCCCAGATCGGGAAAAATGAAAAACTGTTTTTT.

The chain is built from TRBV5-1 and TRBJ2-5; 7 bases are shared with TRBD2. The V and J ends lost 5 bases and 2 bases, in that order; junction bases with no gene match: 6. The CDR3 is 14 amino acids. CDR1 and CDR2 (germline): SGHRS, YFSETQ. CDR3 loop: CASSSPSGQETQYF. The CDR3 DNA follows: TGCGCCAGCAGTTCCCCTAGCGGACAAGAGACCCAGTACTTC.

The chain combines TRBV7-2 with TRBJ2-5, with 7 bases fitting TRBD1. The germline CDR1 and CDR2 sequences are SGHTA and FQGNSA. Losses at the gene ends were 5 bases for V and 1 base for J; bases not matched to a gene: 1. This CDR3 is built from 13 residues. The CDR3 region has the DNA TGTGCCAGCAGCCGGGACAGCCAAGAGACCCAGTACTTC. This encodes CASSRDSQETQYF. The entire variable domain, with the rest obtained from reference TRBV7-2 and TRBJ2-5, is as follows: GAGVSQSPSNKVTEKGKDVELRCDPISGHTALYWYRQSLGQGLEFLIYFQGNSAPDKSGLPSDRFSAERTGGSVSTLTIQRTQQEDSAVYLCASSRDSQETQYFGPGTRLLVL.

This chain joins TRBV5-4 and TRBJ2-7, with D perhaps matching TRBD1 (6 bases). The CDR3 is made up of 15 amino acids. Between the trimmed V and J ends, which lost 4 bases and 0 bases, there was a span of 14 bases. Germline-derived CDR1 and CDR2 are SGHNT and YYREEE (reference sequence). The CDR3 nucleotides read TGTGCCAGCAGCCCGCCCCCAGGGGACTCCTACGAGCAGTACTTC. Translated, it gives CASSPPPGDSYEQYF.

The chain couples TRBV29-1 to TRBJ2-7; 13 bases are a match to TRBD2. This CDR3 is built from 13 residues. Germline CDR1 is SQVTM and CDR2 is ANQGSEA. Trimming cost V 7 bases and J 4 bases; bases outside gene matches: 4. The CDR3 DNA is TGCAGCGCTGGACTAGCGGGAGAGTACGAGCAGTACTTC. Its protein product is CSAGLAGEYEQYF.

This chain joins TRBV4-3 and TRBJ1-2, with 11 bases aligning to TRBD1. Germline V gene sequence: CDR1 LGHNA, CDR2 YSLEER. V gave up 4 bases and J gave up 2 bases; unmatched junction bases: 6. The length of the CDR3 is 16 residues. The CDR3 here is CASSPRGQGANYGYTF. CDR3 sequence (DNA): TGCGCCAGCAGCCCTCGCGGACAGGGGGCGAACTATGGCTACACCTTC.

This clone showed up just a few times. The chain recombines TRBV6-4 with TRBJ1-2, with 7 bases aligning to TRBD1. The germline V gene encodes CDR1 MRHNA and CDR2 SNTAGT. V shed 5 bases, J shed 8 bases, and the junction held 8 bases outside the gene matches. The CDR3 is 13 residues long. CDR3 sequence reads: CASSPTTGLGYTF. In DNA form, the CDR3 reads TGTGCCAGCAGTCCTACGACAGGGCTAGGCTACACCTTC.

CDR3 coding DNA: TGCAGCGTTCGGACAGGGGGAACAGGGACCCAGTACTTC. As protein: CSVRTGGTGTQYF. The chain links TRBV29-1 to TRBJ2-5; 10 positions match TRBD1. V lost 5 bases to trimming and J lost 7 bases; unmatched junction nucleotides: 7. This CDR3 spans 13 amino acids. Germline V gene data show CDR1 as SQVTM and CDR2 as ANQGSEA.

The CDR3, as DNA: TGTGCCAGCAGCGTGACCGGGACAGGGAACACTGAAGCTTTCTTT. It is translated as CASSVTGTGNTEAFF. This sequence joins TRBV5-4 and TRBJ1-1; TRBD1 agrees at 8 bases. J gave up 1 base and V 4 bases, and 6 bases lay outside the gene matches. This CDR3 spans 15 amino acids. Germline V lookup: CDR1 SGHNT, CDR2 YYREEE (reference sequence).

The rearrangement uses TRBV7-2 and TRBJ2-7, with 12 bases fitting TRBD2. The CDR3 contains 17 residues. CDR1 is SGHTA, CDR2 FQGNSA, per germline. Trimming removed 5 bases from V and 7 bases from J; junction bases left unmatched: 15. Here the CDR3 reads CASSRSRTSGAHEEQYF. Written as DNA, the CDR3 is TGTGCCAGCAGCCGCAGTCGGACTAGCGGGGCACACGAAGAGCAGTACTTC.

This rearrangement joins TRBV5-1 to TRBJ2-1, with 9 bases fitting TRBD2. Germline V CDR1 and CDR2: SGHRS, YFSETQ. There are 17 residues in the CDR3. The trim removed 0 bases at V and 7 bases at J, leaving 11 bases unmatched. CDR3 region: CASSLALSGLAQNEQFF. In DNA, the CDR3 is TGCGCCAGCAGCTTGGCTTTATCGGGACTAGCCCAGAATGAGCAGTTCTTC.

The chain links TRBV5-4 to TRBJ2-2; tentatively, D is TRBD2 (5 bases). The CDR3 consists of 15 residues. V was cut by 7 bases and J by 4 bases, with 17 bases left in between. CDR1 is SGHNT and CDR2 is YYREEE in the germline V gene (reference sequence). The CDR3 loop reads CASHPAGVGTGELFF. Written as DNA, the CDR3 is TGTGCCAGCCACCCCGCCGGGGTCGGCACCGGGGAGCTGTTTTTT.

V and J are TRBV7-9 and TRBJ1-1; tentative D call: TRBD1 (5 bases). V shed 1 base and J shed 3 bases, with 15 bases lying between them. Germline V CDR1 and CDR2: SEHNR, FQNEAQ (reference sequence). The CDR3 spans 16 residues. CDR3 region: CASSLGKGLVHTEAFF. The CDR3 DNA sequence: TGTGCCAGCAGCTTAGGAAAGGGGTTAGTGCACACTGAAGCTTTCTTT. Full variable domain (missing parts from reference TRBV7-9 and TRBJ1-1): DTGVSQNPRHKITKRGQNVTFRCDPISEHNRLYWYRQTLGQGPEFLTYFQNEAQLEKSRLLSDRFSAERPKGSFSTLEIQRTEQGDSAMYLCASSLGKGLVHTEAFFGQGTRLTVV.

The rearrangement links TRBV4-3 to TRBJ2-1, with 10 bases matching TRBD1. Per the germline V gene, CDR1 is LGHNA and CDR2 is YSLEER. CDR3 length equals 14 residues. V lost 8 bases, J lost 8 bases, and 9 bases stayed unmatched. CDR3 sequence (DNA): TGCGCCAGCGGATCGGGGGACAGGGGCTATGAGCAGTTCTTC. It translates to CASGSGDRGYEQFF.

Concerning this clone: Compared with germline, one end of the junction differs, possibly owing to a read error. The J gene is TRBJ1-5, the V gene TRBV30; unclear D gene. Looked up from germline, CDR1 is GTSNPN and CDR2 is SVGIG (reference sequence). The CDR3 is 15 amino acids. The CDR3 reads CAWSVLGSNNQPQNF. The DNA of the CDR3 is TGTGCCTGGAGTGTACTAGGCAGTAACAATCAGCCCCAGAATTTT.

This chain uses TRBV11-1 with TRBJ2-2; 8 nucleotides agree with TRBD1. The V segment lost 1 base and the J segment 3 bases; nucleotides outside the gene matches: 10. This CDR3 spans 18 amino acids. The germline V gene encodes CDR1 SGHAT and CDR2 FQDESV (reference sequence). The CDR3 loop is CASSLEGDGRGHTGELFF. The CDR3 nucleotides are TGTGCCAGCAGCTTAGAGGGGGACGGCAGGGGGCACACCGGGGAGCTGTTTTTT.

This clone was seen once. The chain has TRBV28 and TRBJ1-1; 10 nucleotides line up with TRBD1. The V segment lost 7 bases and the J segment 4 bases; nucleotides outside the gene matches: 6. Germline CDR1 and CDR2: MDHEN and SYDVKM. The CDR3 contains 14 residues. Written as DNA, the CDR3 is TGTGCCAGCACCCCGGGACAGGGGTTCACTGAAGCTTTCTTT. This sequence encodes CASTPGQGFTEAFF.

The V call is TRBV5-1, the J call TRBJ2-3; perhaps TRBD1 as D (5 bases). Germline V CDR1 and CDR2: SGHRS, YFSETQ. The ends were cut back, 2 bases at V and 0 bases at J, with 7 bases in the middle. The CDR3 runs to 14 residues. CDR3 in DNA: TGCGCCAGCAGCTTAGACAGTAGCACAGATACGCAGTATTTT. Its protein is CASSLDSSTDTQYF.